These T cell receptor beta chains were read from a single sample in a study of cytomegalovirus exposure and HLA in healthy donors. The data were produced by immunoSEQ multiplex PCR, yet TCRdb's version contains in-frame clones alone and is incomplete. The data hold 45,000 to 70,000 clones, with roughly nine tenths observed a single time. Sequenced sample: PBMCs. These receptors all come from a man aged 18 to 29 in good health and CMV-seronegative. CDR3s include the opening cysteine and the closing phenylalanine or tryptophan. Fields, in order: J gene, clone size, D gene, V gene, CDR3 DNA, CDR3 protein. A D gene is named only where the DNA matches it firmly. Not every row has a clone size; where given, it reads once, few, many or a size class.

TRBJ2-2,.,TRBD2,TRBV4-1,TGCGCCAGCAGCCAAGATAGTAGCGGGCCTTTCACCGGGGAGCTGTTTTTT,CASSQDSSGPFTGELFF
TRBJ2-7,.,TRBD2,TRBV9,TGTGCCAGCAGCCCGGGGACTAGTTTCCCCTACGAGCAGTACTTC,CASSPGTSFPYEQYF
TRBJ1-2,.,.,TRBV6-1,TGTGCCAGCAGTACGACAGAGAACTATGGCTACACCTTC,CASSTTENYGYTF
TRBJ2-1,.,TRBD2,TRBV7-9,TGTGCCAGCAGCTCCAAAGCGGGAGGTCCCCGATTTTCCTACAATGAGCAGTTCTTC,CASSSKAGGPRFSYNEQFF
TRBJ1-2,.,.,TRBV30,TGTGCCTGGAGCGCGAACCCCACAGGTGGCTACACCTTC,CAWSANPTGGYTF
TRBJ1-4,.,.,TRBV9,TGTGCCAGCAGCGGGGGGGAAGAATTTAATGAAAAACTGTTTTTT,CASSGGEEFNEKLFF
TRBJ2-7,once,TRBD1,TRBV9,TGTGCCAGCAGCGTGGGACAGGGGAGCAACGAGCAGTACTTC,CASSVGQGSNEQYF
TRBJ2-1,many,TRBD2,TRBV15,TGTGCCACCAGCGTGGGACTAGAGGCCTACAATGAGCAGTTCTTC,CATSVGLEAYNEQFF
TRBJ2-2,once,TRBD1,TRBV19,TGTGCCAGTACGGACAGGGATCGCACCGGGGAGCTGTTTTTT,CASTDRDRTGELFF
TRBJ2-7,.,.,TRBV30,TGTGCCTGGAGTGTCAGTTACGAGCAGTACTTC,CAWSVSYEQYF
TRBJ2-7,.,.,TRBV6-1,TGTGCCAGCAGTTTTCCTCCCCGGGAGCAGTACTTC,CASSFPPREQYF
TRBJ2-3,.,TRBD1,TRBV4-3,TGCGCCAGCAGCCAGCAGACAGGGGGGGACGGAGATACGCAGTATTTT,CASSQQTGGDGDTQYF
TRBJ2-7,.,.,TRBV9,TGTGCCAGCAGCGTAGGCTGGACATCCTACGAGCAGTACTTC,CASSVGWTSYEQYF
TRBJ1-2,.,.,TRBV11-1,TGTGCCAGCAGCCTGCGGGGCTATGGCTACACCTTC,CASSLRGYGYTF
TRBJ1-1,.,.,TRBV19,TGTGCCAGTAGTATAACAGGTGAAGCTTTCTTT,CASSITGEAFF
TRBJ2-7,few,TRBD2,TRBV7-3,TGTGCCAGCAGCTTAACACTAGCGGGAGCGGAGGAGCAGTACTTC,CASSLTLAGAEEQYF
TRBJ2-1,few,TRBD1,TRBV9,TGTGCCAGCAATTTCCTTGGACAGGGGTCCTACAATGAGCAGTTCTTC,CASNFLGQGSYNEQFF
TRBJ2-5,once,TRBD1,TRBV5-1,TGCGCCAGCAGCTTGTCCCTCTCCGGGACAGGGGCTCGGTCGGAGACCCAGTACTTC,CASSLSLSGTGARSETQYF
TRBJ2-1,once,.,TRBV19,TGTGCCAGTAGTAGCCAACAGGGGGGGGAGCAGTTCTTC,CASSSQQGGEQFF
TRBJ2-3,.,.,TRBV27,TGTGCCAGCAGTTTACAGGGGGAGGCAGATACGCAGTATTTT,CASSLQGEADTQYF
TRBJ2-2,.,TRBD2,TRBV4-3,TGCGCCAGCAGCCAAGATCTGCTAGCGGGAGCCGGGGAGCTGTTTTTT,CASSQDLLAGAGELFF
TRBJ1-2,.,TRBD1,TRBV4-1,TGCGCCAGCAGCCAAGCGAGACAGGGAGAGAATGGCTACACCTTC,CASSQARQGENGYTF
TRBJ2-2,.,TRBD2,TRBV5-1,TGCGCCAGCAGCTTGGTTCTAGCGGGACCGGACACCGGGGAGCTGTTTTTT,CASSLVLAGPDTGELFF
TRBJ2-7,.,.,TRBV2,TGTGCCAGCATACTCACGGACTTGACCTACGAGCAGTACTTC,CASILTDLTYEQYF
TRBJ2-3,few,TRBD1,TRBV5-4,TGTGCCAGCAGCCCAAGTGACAGGGGAGATACGCAGTATTTT,CASSPSDRGDTQYF
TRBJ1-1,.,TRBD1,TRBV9,TGTGCCAGCAGCGTACAGGGGGCGAACACTGAAGCTTTCTTT,CASSVQGANTEAFF
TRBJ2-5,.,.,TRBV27,TGTGCCAGCAGTTTGGGGCGACAAGAGACCCAGTACTTC,CASSLGRQETQYF
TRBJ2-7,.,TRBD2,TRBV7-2,TGTGCCAGCAGCTTAGTAGGACTAGCAGACTACGAGCAGTACTTC,CASSLVGLADYEQYF
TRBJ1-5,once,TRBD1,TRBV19,TGTGCCAGTAGTATGACAGGGGCTCAGCCCCAGCATTTT,CASSMTGAQPQHF
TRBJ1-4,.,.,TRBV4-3,TGCGCCAGCAGCCAAGAGGGGGGGCTCGTTATGGGAACTAATGAAAAACTGTTTTTT,CASSQEGGLVMGTNEKLFF
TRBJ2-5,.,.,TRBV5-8,TGTGCCAGCAGCCCTGGAGACAGGGAGACCCAGTACTTC,CASSPGDRETQYF
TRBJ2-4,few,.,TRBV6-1,TGTGCCACCGCAGCAGGCTGGGACATTCAGTACTTC,CATAAGWDIQYF
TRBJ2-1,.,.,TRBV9,TGTGCCAGCAGCCAAACGGGGTTACCCTACAATGAGCAGTTCTTC,CASSQTGLPYNEQFF
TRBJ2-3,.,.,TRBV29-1,TGCAGCGTTGGCGGGACCGAGTCGAACACAGATACGCAGTATTTT,CSVGGTESNTDTQYF
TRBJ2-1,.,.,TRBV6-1,TGTGCCAGCAGTCCGGGTCACAATGAGCAGTTCTTC,CASSPGHNEQFF
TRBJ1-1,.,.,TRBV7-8,TGTGCCAGCCGCCAGTCTGAGGCTTTGGGGAACACTGAAGCTTTCTTT,CASRQSEALGNTEAFF
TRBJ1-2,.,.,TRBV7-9,TGTGCCAGCAGTTTCAATACACAGAGAATTAACTATGGCTACACCTTC,CASSFNTQRINYGYTF
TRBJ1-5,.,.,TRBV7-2,TGTGCCAGCAGCCGAAGCTGGGTACGGGGAAATCAGCCCCAGCATTTT,CASSRSWVRGNQPQHF
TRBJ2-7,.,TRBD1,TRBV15,TGTGCCACCAGCAAGACAACCGGGACAGGGATGTTAGGGTACGAGCAGTACTTC,CATSKTTGTGMLGYEQYF
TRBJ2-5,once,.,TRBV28,TGTGCCAGCAGTTTCATGTTCGGTGCTAGTCAATCCTCGGCTGGTCTAGAGACCCAGTACTTC,CASSFMFGASQSSAGLETQYF
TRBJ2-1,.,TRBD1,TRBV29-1,TGCAGCGCCCAGAGACAGGGGGCTGGAAATGAGCAGTTCTTC,CSAQRQGAGNEQFF
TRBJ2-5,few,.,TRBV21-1,TGTGCCAGCAGCAAAGCGCTTTCGGCAGGGGGTGAGACCCAGTACTTC,CASSKALSAGGETQYF
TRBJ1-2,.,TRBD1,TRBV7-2,TGTGCCAGCAGCCGGGAGACAGGGATCTATGGCTACACCTTC,CASSRETGIYGYTF
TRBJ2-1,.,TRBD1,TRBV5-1,TGCGCCAGCAGCACCGGGACAGGGGTCGGTGAGCAGTTCTTC,CASSTGTGVGEQFF
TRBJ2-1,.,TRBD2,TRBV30,TGTGCCTGGAGTGCTCTAGCGGGAGGGTTCCAGTTCTTC,CAWSALAGGFQFF
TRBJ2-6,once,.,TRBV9,TGTGCCAGCAGCGCCGACTTCTCTGGGGCCAACGTCCTGACTTTC,CASSADFSGANVLTF
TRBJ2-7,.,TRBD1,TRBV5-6,TGTGCCAGCAGGCCAAACCCCTGGGACAGGGTCTACGAGCAGTACTTC,CASRPNPWDRVYEQYF
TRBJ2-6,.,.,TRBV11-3,TGTGCCAGCAGCTTAGGTTCAGGATCTGGGGCCAACGTCCTGACTTTC,CASSLGSGSGANVLTF
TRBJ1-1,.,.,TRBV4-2,TGTGCCAGCACCCGGGAGGGGAGGACTGAAGCTTTCTTT,CASTREGRTEAFF
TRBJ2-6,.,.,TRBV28,TGTGCCAGCAGTTCAGAGGGGGCTGGGGCCAACGTCCTGACTTTC,CASSSEGAGANVLTF